The sequence of this TCR beta chain was determined in a study of OX40 agonist ivuxolimab in advanced cancers. Overall study: The study treated patients with ivuxolimab, an agonistic anti-OX40 (CD134) antibody. The dose-escalation group included hepatocellular carcinoma, melanoma, renal cell carcinoma and head and neck cancer. A male proportion of under 90% was recorded, with mean age 60 years and range roughly 23 to 90.

Study-wide results and limits: The CD4+ and CD8+ T cells in the blood had expanded clonally by week 6 at 0.1 to 3.0 mg/kg.

For this clone: Its target is not known.

Method: immunoSEQ multiplex PCR; TCRdb's copy keeps in-frame clones and lacks some. The sample holds 41,000 or so clones, about 89% seen once. The CDR3 loop spans 14 amino acids. The sample here was CD4+ or CD8+ T cells sorted from blood, taken in a trial of the OX40 agonist ivuxolimab. The chain combines TRBV21-1 with TRBJ2-7; TRBD2, the table's D call, lacks a check against the DNA. TRBV21-1 is designated a pseudogene. This clonotype was obtained from an adult with an advanced solid tumor such as melanoma, head and neck, liver or kidney cancer. CDR3 DNA: TGTGCCAGCAGCAAAGAGGGGGGGACCTACGAGCAGTACTTC. Protein product: CASSKEGGTYEQYF.